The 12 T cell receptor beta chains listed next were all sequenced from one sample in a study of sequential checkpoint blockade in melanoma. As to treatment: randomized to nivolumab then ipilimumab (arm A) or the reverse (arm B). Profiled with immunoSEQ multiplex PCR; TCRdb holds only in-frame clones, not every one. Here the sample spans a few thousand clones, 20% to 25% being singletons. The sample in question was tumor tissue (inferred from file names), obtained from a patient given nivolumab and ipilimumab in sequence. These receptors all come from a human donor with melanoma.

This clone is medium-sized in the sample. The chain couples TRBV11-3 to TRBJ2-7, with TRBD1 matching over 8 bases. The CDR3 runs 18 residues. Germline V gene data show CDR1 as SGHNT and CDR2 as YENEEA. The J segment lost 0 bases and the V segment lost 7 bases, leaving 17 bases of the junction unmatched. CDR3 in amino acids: CASTRGPGTGRYSYEQYF. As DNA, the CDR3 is TGTGCCAGCACCAGGGGCCCCGGGACAGGACGATACTCCTACGAGCAGTACTTC.

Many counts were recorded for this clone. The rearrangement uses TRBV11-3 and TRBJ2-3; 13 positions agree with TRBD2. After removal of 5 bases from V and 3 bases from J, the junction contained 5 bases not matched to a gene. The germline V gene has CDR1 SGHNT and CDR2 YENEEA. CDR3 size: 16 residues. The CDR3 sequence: CASSLTSGGATDTQYF. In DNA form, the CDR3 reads TGTGCCAGCAGCCTAACTAGCGGGGGGGCAACAGATACGCAGTATTTT. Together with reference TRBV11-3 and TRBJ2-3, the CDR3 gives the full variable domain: EAGVVQSPRYKIIEKKQPVAFWCNPISGHNTLYWYLQNLGQGPELLIRYENEEAVDDSQLPKDRFSAERLKGVDSTLKIQPAELGDSAVYLCASSLTSGGATDTQYFGPGTRLTVL.

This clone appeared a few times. The DNA for the CDR3 is TGCGCCAGCAGCTACAGGGGAACCGGGGAGCTGTTTTTT. Its translation: CASSYRGTGELFF. The chain couples TRBV1 to TRBJ2-2; the table's D gene call, TRBD1, was not cross checked with the DNA. TRBV1 is designated a pseudogene. This CDR3 has 13 residues.

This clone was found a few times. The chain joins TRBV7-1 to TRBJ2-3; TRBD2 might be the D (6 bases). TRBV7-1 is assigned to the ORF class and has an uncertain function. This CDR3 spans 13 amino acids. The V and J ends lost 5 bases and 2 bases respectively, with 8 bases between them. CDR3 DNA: TGTGCCAGCAGCCGGGACTTCACAGATACGCAGTATTTT. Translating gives CASSRDFTDTQYF.

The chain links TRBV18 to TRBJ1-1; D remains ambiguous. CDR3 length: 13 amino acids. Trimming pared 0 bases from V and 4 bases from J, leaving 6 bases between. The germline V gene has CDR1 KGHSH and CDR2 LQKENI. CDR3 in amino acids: CASSPPVFTEAFF. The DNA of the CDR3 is TGTGCCAGCTCACCACCGGTGTTCACTGAAGCTTTCTTT.

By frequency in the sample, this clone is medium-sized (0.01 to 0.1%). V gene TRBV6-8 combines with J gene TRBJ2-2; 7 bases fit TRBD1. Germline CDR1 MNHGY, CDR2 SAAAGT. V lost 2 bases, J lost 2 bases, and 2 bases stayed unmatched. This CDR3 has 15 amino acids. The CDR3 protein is CASSYGTDNTGELFF. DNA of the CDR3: TGTGCCAGCAGTTACGGGACAGACAACACCGGGGAGCTGTTTTTT.

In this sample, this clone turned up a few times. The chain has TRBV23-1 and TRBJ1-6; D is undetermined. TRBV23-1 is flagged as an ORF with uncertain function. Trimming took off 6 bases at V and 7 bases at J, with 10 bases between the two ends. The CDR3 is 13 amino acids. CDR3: CASSRRENSPLHF. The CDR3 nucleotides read TGCGCCAGCAGCCGGAGGGAAAATTCACCCCTCCACTTT.

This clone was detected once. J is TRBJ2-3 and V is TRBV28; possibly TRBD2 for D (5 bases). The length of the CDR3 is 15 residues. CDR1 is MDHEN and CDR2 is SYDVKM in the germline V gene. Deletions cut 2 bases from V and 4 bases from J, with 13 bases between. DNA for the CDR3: TGTGCCAGCAGTTTACGGCCCCTGAGGGCAGATACGCAGTATTTT. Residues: CASSLRPLRADTQYF.

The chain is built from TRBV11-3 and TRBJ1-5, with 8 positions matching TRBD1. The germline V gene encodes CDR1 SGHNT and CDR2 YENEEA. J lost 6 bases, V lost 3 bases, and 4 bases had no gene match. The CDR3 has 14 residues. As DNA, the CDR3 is TGTGCCAGCAGCTTTGGACAGGGCGGTCAGCCCCAGCATTTT. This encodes CASSFGQGGQPQHF.

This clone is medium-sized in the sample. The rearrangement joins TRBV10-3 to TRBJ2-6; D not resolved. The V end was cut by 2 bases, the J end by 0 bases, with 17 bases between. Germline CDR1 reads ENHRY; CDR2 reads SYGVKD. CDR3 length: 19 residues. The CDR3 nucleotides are TGTGCCATCAGTGAGCCGATAGTGGAGTTTCCCTCTGGGGCCAACGTCCTGACTTTC. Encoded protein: CAISEPIVEFPSGANVLTF.

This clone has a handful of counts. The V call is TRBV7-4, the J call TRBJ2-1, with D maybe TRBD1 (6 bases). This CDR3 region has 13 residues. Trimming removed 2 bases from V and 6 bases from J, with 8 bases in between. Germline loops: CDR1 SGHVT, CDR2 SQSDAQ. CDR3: CASSLTGPNEQFF. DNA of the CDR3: TGTGCCAGCAGCTTAACAGGGCCCAATGAGCAGTTCTTC.

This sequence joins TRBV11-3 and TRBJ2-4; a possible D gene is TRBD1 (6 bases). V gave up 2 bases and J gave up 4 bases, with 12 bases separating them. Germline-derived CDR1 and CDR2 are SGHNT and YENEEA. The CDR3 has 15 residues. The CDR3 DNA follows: TGTGCCAGCAGCTTACGTGAGGGGGTAAAAAACATTCAGTACTTC. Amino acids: CASSLREGVKNIQYF.